Presented here are 21 T cell receptor beta chains from one specimen sequenced in a study of blood T cell repertoires in COVID-19. Sequenced by immunoSEQ multiplex PCR; TCRdb stores in-frame clones only, minus some. The data contain about 160,000 clones, 70% to 90% of them singletons. Sequenced sample: peripheral blood. The receptors come from a woman aged 70-85 years with acute or convalescent COVID-19.

This chain links TRBV5-1 with TRBJ1-6; a weak D match, TRBD1 (5 bases). The ends were cut back, 3 bases at V and 4 bases at J, with 14 bases in the middle. The CDR3 length is 16 residues. Per the germline V gene, CDR1 is SGHRS and CDR2 is YFSETQ. CDR3 nucleotide sequence: TGCGCCAGCAGCTCCAGCCCGACAGAGTATAATTCACCCCTCCACTTT. This codes for CASSSSPTEYNSPLHF.

The gene calls are TRBV30 and TRBJ1-4, with 12 nucleotides matching TRBD1. This CDR3 is 18 amino acids long. V lost 2 bases, J lost 8 bases, and 15 bases stayed unmatched. In germline, CDR1 is GTSNPN, CDR2 SVGIG (reference sequence). CDR3 nucleotides: TGTGCCTGGAGTTCTTATTGGGACAGGGGGCGCTTAGAGGAAAAACTGTTTTTT. This sequence encodes CAWSSYWDRGRLEEKLFF.

The chain links TRBV28 to TRBJ2-7; 7 bases align to TRBD1. J was trimmed by 1 base and V by 5 bases; bases with no gene match: 8. CDR1 MDHEN and CDR2 SYDVKM come from the germline V gene. CDR3 length: 15 residues. The CDR3 is CASSVSRDSSYEQYF. CDR3 DNA sequence: TGTGCCAGCAGTGTATCGAGGGACAGTTCCTACGAGCAGTACTTC.

This sequence joins TRBV28 and TRBJ2-7, with 8 positions matching TRBD1. With 10 bases clipped from V and 4 bases from J, the junction kept 6 bases outside the gene matches. The CDR3 contains 12 residues. Germline assignment: CDR1 MDHEN and CDR2 SYDVKM. DNA of the CDR3: TGTGCCACCCGACAGGGGATTTACGAGCAGTACTTC. It codes for CATRQGIYEQYF.

This rearrangement joins TRBV13 to TRBJ1-3; 10 bases align to TRBD1. This CDR3 has 18 residues. Germline V gene lookup returns CDR1 PRHDT and CDR2 FYEKMQ (reference sequence). Germline trimming cut 4 bases from V and 0 bases from J; bases unmatched to any gene: 9. CDR3 coding DNA: TGTGCCAGCAGCTCTGTAATGACAGGGGGCCCCTCTGGAAACACCATATATTTT. Its translation: CASSSVMTGGPSGNTIYF.

The chain is built from TRBV5-1 and TRBJ1-1; D not certain. This CDR3 is built from 13 residues. The V gene lost 4 bases and the J gene lost 1 base, with 8 bases spanning the gap. Germline CDR1 reads SGHRS; CDR2 reads YFSETQ. The CDR3 bases are TGCGCCAGCAGCATAACAGCGAACACTGAAGCTTTCTTT. This encodes CASSITANTEAFF.

V gene TRBV28 combines with J gene TRBJ1-2; the match to TRBD1 covers 8 bases. Germline CDR1 reads MDHEN; CDR2 reads SYDVKM. The CDR3 is 15 residues long. The V and J ends lost 7 bases and 4 bases, in that order; junction bases with no gene match: 11. CDR3 protein: CASMSGGSGTYGYTF. CDR3 sequence (DNA): TGTGCCAGCATGTCAGGGGGCTCAGGGACCTATGGCTACACCTTC.

The rearrangement uses TRBV19 and TRBJ1-2; D gene uncertain. This CDR3 is built from 13 residues. V lost 5 bases, J lost 2 bases, and 9 bases lay in between. Looked up from germline, CDR1 is LNHDA and CDR2 is SQIVND (reference sequence). CDR3 DNA: TGTGCCAGTAGTGGCGAACAGAACTATGGCTACACCTTC. This encodes CASSGEQNYGYTF.

This chain uses TRBV28 with TRBJ1-1; D gene unclear. CDR1 is MDHEN, CDR2 SYDVKM, per germline. The CDR3 consists of 13 residues. The V end lost 8 bases, the J end lost 0 bases, and 10 bases lay between the germline ends. The CDR3 nucleotides are TGTGCCAGCCATGTACAGATGAACACTGAAGCTTTCTTT. Translating gives CASHVQMNTEAFF.

The gene calls are TRBV6-5 and TRBJ1-2; 7 bases agree with TRBD1. Per germline, CDR1 MNHEY and CDR2 SVGAGI. The V and J ends lost 10 bases and 8 bases, in that order; junction bases with no gene match: 13. The CDR3 consists of 13 residues. The CDR3 reads CATTQQGTSGYTF. For the CDR3, the DNA is TGTGCCACCACCCAACAGGGGACTAGCGGCTACACCTTC.

With respect to this clone: Other DNA sequences in the same sample also yield this CDR3. V is TRBV19 and J is TRBJ1-1; D may be TRBD1 (5 bases). Germline V gives CDR1 LNHDA, CDR2 SQIVND (reference sequence). This CDR3 comprises 13 residues. V was pared by 6 bases and J by 1 base, with 9 bases between. The CDR3 sequence: CASSLQENTEAFF. CDR3 nucleotides: TGTGCCAGTAGCTTACAGGAGAACACTGAAGCTTTCTTT.

The gene calls are TRBV2 and TRBJ2-7; tentatively, D is TRBD2 (6 bases). The length of the CDR3 is 15 residues. Trimming took 6 bases from V and 3 from J, leaving 18 bases between them. CDR1 and CDR2 (germline): SNHLY, FYNNEI. The CDR3 protein is CASRTTGAGNYEQYF. CDR3 bases: TGTGCCAGCAGGACGACTGGCGCGGGAAACTACGAGCAGTACTTC.

J is TRBJ1-6 and V is TRBV5-1, with D possibly matching TRBD1 (5 bases). Germline assignment: CDR1 SGHRS and CDR2 YFSETQ. Trimming removed 4 bases from V and 8 bases from J, with 13 bases in between. The CDR3 is made up of 14 amino acids. The CDR3 region is CASSNDSAYSPLHF. The DNA for the CDR3 is TGCGCCAGCAGCAATGACAGTGCCTATTCACCCCTCCACTTT.

This chain links TRBV4-1 with TRBJ1-3, with a weak D call TRBD1 (6 bases). The V and J ends lost 2 bases and 0 bases respectively, with 17 bases between them. Germline lookup yields CDR1 MGHRA and CDR2 YSYEKL. The CDR3 runs to 18 residues. The CDR3 region is CASSQFDRPGSSGNTIYF. The DNA of the CDR3 is TGCGCCAGCAGCCAATTCGACAGGCCTGGGAGCTCTGGAAACACCATATATTTT.

The V call is TRBV6-5, the J call TRBJ1-5; weak D call: TRBD1 (6 bases). There are 13 residues in the CDR3. From germline, CDR1 is MNHEY and CDR2 SVGAGI. Between the trimmed V and J ends, which lost 6 bases and 6 bases, there was a span of 12 bases. In nucleotides, the CDR3 is TGTGCCAGCAGCACACAGGGCGGTCAGCCCCAGCATTTT. Protein: CASSTQGGQPQHF.

CDR3 sequence reads: CATSGTTNYGYTF. The CDR3, as DNA: TGTGCCACCTCCGGGACAACTAACTATGGCTACACCTTC. The chain employs TRBV6-5 and TRBJ1-2, with a weak D call TRBD1 (6 bases). Trimming shortened V by 10 bases and J by 0 bases, and 12 bases separated the two germline ends. The CDR3 is 13 residues long. Germline CDR1 reads MNHEY; CDR2 reads SVGAGI.

V and J are TRBV7-2 and TRBJ2-7; 10 bases align to TRBD2. The CDR3 covers 15 residues. J gave up 2 bases and V 5 bases, and 6 bases lay outside the gene matches. CDR1 is SGHTA, CDR2 FQGNSA, per germline. CDR3 in DNA: TGTGCCAGCAGCACCGGGACTAGCGAGGCCTACGAGCAGTACTTC. Its protein product is CASSTGTSEAYEQYF.

The CDR3 DNA reads as TGTGCCAGCAGTTTCACAGGGGGGCGGGCTGAGCAGTTCTTC. Translation gives CASSFTGGRAEQFF. This rearrangement joins TRBV2 to TRBJ2-1; 8 bases match TRBD1. The V gene end was trimmed by 5 bases and the J gene end by 9 bases; junction bases not matched to a gene: 9. This CDR3 is 14 amino acids long. CDR1 is SNHLY, CDR2 FYNNEI, per germline.

The chain joins TRBV7-2 to TRBJ2-5, with 9 bases that match TRBD2. The CDR3 runs to 16 residues. In germline, CDR1 is SGHTA, CDR2 FQGNSA. V gave up 1 base and J gave up 2 bases; unmatched junction bases: 5. In DNA, the CDR3 is TGTGCCAGCAGCTTAGTCACTAGCGGGTGGCAAGAGACCCAGTACTTC. Translating gives CASSLVTSGWQETQYF.

The chain's CDR3 is CATSRVGRDEKLFF. The CDR3 nucleotides are TGTGCCACCAGCAGAGTCGGGAGGGATGAAAAACTGTTTTTT. J is TRBJ1-4 and V is TRBV15; unclear D gene. The V and J ends lost 1 base and 6 bases respectively, with 9 bases between them. Germline loops: CDR1 LNHNV, CDR2 YYDKDF (reference sequence). This CDR3 region has 14 residues.

V and J are TRBV29-1 and TRBJ1-1; D is unclear. V was trimmed by 7 bases and J by 1 base, leaving 16 bases between them. Per the germline V gene, CDR1 is SQVTM and CDR2 is ANQGSEA. CDR3 length equals 14 residues. The CDR3 sequence: CSGLADFGNTEAFF. CDR3 bases: TGCAGCGGGCTAGCCGACTTCGGGAACACTGAAGCTTTCTTT.